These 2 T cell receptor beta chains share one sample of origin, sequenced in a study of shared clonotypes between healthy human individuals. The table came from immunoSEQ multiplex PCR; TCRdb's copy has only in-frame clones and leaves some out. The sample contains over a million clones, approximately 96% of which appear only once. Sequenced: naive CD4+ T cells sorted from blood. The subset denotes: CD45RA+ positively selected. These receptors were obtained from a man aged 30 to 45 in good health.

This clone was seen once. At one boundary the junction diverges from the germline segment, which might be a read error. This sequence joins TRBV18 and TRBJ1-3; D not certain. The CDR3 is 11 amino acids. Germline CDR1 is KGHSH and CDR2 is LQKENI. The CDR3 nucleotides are TGTGCCAGCTCACCAGACGGAGGACGGCATTTT. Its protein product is CASSPDGGRHF.

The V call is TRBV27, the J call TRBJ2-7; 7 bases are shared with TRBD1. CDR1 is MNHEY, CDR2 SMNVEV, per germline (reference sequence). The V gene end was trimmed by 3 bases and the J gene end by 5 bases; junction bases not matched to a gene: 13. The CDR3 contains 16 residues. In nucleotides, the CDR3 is TGTGCCAGCAGTTTCACTATTAGACAGGGAGTTCACGAGCAGTACTTC. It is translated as CASSFTIRQGVHEQYF.